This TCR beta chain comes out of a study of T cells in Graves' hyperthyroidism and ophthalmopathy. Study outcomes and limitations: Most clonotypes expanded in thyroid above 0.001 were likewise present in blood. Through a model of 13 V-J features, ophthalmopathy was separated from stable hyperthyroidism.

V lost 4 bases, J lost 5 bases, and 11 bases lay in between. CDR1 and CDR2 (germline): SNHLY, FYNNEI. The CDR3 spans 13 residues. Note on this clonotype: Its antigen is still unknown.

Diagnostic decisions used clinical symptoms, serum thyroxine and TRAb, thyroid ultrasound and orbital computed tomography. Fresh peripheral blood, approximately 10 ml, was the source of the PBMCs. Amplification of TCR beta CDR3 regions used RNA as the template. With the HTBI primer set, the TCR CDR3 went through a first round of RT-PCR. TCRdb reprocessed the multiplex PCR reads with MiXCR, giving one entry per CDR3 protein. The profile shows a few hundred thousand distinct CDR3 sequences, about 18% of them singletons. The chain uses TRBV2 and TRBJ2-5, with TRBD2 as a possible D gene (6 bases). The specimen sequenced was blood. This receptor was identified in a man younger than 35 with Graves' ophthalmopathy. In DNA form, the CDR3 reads TGTGCCAGCAGTGGGGAAGGAGGGGAGACCCAGTACTTC. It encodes CASSGEGGETQYF.